These 3 T cell receptor beta chains originate from one sample sequenced in a study of control samples from healthy donors and cancer patients. Measured with immunoSEQ multiplex PCR; TCRdb has only the in-frame clones, and not every one. The table has around 230,000 clones, 85% to 95% seen once. Sequences were obtained from blood. The source is a man in his fifties or sixties in good health.

The chain couples TRBV11-2 to TRBJ2-3; 15 bases align to TRBD2. This CDR3 spans 17 amino acids. Germline trimming cut 0 bases from V and 4 bases from J; bases unmatched to any gene: 2. CDR1 SGHAT and CDR2 FQNNGV come from the germline V gene. Here the CDR3 reads CASSLEGLAGGADTQYF. The CDR3 DNA is TGTGCCAGCAGCTTAGAGGGACTAGCGGGGGGAGCAGATACGCAGTATTTT. Full variable domain (outside the CDR3, taken from reference TRBV11-2 and TRBJ2-3): EAGVAQSPRYKIIEKRQSVAFWCNPISGHATLYWYQQILGQGPKLLIQFQNNGVVDDSQLPKDRFSAERLKGVDSTLKIQPAKLEDSAVYLCASSLEGLAGGADTQYFGPGTRLTVL.

This clone was seen only a few times. The chain carries TRBV5-5 and TRBJ1-2; D might be TRBD1 (6 bases). The germline CDR1 and CDR2 sequences are SGHKS and YYEKEE (reference sequence). The V end was cut by 0 bases, the J end by 7 bases, with 16 bases between. This CDR3 has 15 amino acids. This CDR3 is CASSLVGTPASGYTF. DNA for the CDR3: TGTGCCAGCAGCTTGGTCGGGACACCCGCCTCTGGCTACACCTTC.

This clone was counted a single time. The V call is TRBV18, the J call TRBJ2-7; D remains ambiguous. V dropped 6 bases and J dropped 6 bases, with 18 bases sitting between them. The CDR3 length is 14 residues. Looked up from germline, CDR1 is KGHSH and CDR2 is LQKENI. The chain's CDR3 is CASSPGPPPSEQYF. CDR3 DNA: TGTGCCAGCTCCCCGGGCCCACCCCCCTCCGAGCAGTACTTC.